The 22 T cell receptor beta chains below come from one sample, sequenced in a study of T cells in tumors after PD-1 blockade. The method was immunoSEQ multiplex PCR; TCRdb's version includes in-frame clones alone and lacks a portion of them. This sample has roughly 9,300 clones, with around 63% found just once. The source was tumor tissue, collected after anti-PD-1 treatment. The origin of the receptors is a human donor with basal cell carcinoma.

The chain links TRBV4-2 to TRBJ2-3; 9 nucleotides agree with TRBD2. Germline V gives CDR1 LGHNA, CDR2 YNFKEQ. The CDR3 contains 16 residues. V gave up 5 bases and J gave up 4 bases; unmatched junction bases: 10. CDR3 sequence: CASSSPPAGGPDTQYF. The CDR3 DNA follows: TGTGCCAGCAGCTCTCCCCCAGCGGGAGGCCCAGATACGCAGTATTTT.

This clone appeared a few times. In nucleotides, the CDR3 is TGTGCCAGCAGCTTAGGAGGCGGGCGGAGGGCCTACGAGCAGTACTTC. Its protein product is CASSLGGGRRAYEQYF. The rearrangement uses TRBV13 and TRBJ2-7; a possible D gene is TRBD2 (6 bases). V gave up 0 bases and J gave up 2 bases, with 14 bases separating them. Germline V gene data show CDR1 as PRHDT and CDR2 as FYEKMQ (reference sequence). CDR3 length equals 16 residues.

The CDR3 loop is CASGNEKLFF. The DNA of the CDR3 is TGTGCCAGCGGTAATGAAAAACTGTTTTTT. The chain employs TRBV6-5 and TRBJ1-4; the D is unclear. CDR1 MNHEY and CDR2 SVGAGI come from the germline V gene. Trimming removed 8 bases at V and 4 bases at J, with 2 bases between. The CDR3 runs 10 residues.

The chain recombines TRBV7-3 with TRBJ1-6; 7 bases agree with TRBD1. Germline V gene lookup returns CDR1 SGHTA and CDR2 FQGTGA. The junction had 4 bases not matched to a gene; V was cut back by 3 bases and J by 5 bases. The CDR3 extends over 15 amino acids. CDR3 sequence reads: CASSLTGIDNSPLHF. In nucleotides, the CDR3 is TGTGCCAGCAGCTTGACAGGGATAGATAATTCACCCCTCCACTTT.

The rearrangement uses TRBV27 and TRBJ1-6; 11 nucleotides line up with TRBD1. This CDR3 is built from 15 residues. Per germline, CDR1 MNHEY and CDR2 SMNVEV (reference sequence). Germline trimming cut 5 bases from V and 10 bases from J; bases unmatched to any gene: 7. CDR3 region: CASSPGQGARSPLHF. The CDR3 DNA reads TGTGCCAGCAGTCCCGGACAGGGGGCAAGGTCACCCCTCCACTTT.

The chain uses TRBV12-2 and TRBJ1-6. TRBV12-2 counts as a pseudogene. This CDR3 is built from 16 residues. The CDR3 DNA reads TGTGCAAGTCGCTTAGGGAGAAAGGAGGGGGGTTCACCCCTCCACTTT. Translated: CASRLGRKEGGSPLHF.

The chain has TRBV19 and TRBJ2-3, with 11 bases lining up with TRBD2. V was pared by 6 bases and J by 4 bases, with 6 bases of the junction left unmatched. Per germline, CDR1 LNHDA and CDR2 SQIVND (reference sequence). The CDR3 has 15 residues. CDR3: CASRNSGGAPDTQYF. In DNA form, the CDR3 reads TGTGCCAGTAGAAATAGCGGGGGGGCACCAGATACGCAGTATTTT. Using reference TRBV19 and TRBJ2-3 for the parts outside the CDR3, the full variable domain is DGGITQSPKYLFRKEGQNVTLSCEQNLNHDAMYWYRQDPGQGLRLIYYSQIVNDFQKGDIAEGYSVSREKKESFPLTVTSAQKNPTAFYLCASRNSGGAPDTQYFGPGTRLTVL.

This clone ranks as medium-sized. This chain joins TRBV4-2 and TRBJ1-1; D not certain. There are 14 residues in the CDR3. The ends were cut back, 4 bases at V and 8 bases at J, with 17 bases in the middle. CDR1 and CDR2 from the germline V gene are LGHNA and YNFKEQ. The CDR3 DNA follows: TGTGCCAGCAGCCTCCCGACGGACGCCTCAGAAGCTTTCTTT. Translating it yields CASSLPTDASEAFF.

The chain links TRBV3-1 (or the pseudogene TRBV3-2) to TRBJ2-1; 13 bases line up with TRBD2. V trimming: 3 bases; J trimming: 13 bases; junction bases outside the gene matches: 15. CDR1 LGHDT and CDR2 YNNKEL come from the germline V gene (reference sequence). CDR3 length equals 17 residues. In DNA, the CDR3 is TGTGCCAGCAGCCATGCCACGACTAGCGGGGGGACCCACATCCAGTTCTTC. It codes for CASSHATTSGGTHIQFF.

The V and J genes are TRBV13 and TRBJ2-1; 10 bases match TRBD2. The CDR3 covers 16 residues. Losses at the gene ends were 5 bases for V and 9 bases for J; bases not matched to a gene: 13. The germline V gene has CDR1 PRHDT and CDR2 FYEKMQ (reference sequence). CDR3 sequence reads: CASSPRSSGGWGEQFF. The CDR3 nucleotides read TGTGCCAGCAGCCCAAGATCTAGCGGGGGTTGGGGTGAGCAGTTCTTC.

This clone has only one observation. This sequence joins TRBV6-5 and TRBJ1-6, with 7 bases identical to TRBD1. The CDR3 is 15 residues long. CDR1 is MNHEY, CDR2 SVGAGI, per germline. The ends lost 6 bases at V and 7 bases at J; junction bases unmatched: 9. CDR3 DNA: TGTGCCAGCAGCGCGACAGGGAATGGCAATTCACCCCTCCACTTT. Translation: CASSATGNGNSPLHF.

This clone was seen more than once but under ten times. J is TRBJ2-1 and V is TRBV11-3, with 12 bases matching TRBD2. The CDR3 totals 15 residues. CDR1 SGHNT and CDR2 YENEEA come from the germline V gene. Trimming removed 5 bases from V and 9 bases from J; junction bases left unmatched: 8. DNA of the CDR3: TGTGCCAGCAGCCCCCGGACTAGCGGGATTAGTGAGCAGTTCTTC. It specifies CASSPRTSGISEQFF.

This clone has more than one count but fewer than ten. The chain couples TRBV4-2 to TRBJ1-6, with 7 bases identical to TRBD1. This CDR3 region has 15 residues. V dropped 0 bases and J dropped 8; count of bases not matched to a gene: 4. Germline V gene sequence: CDR1 LGHNA, CDR2 YNFKEQ. The CDR3 protein is CASSQDQGGHSPLHF. Written as DNA, the CDR3 is TGTGCCAGCAGCCAAGATCAGGGGGGACATTCACCCCTCCACTTT.

The V call is TRBV12-3 or TRBV12-4, the J call TRBJ2-3, with D tentatively TRBD1 (6 bases). There are 13 residues in the CDR3. This chain's CDR3 is CASRGQPTDTQYF. The DNA of the CDR3 is TGTGCTTCAAGGGGACAACCCACAGATACGCAGTATTTT.

This sequence joins TRBV11-3 and TRBJ1-2; TRBD1 might be the D (6 bases). V gave up 5 bases and J gave up 6 bases, with 10 bases separating them. Germline CDR1 is SGHNT and CDR2 is YENEEA. This CDR3 is built from 12 residues. The CDR3 loop reads CASSPRTDGYTF. The DNA for the CDR3 is TGTGCCAGCAGCCCAAGGACAGATGGCTACACCTTC.

The rearrangement joins TRBV5-5 to TRBJ1-4; TRBD1 aligns across 7 bases. From germline, CDR1 is SGHKS and CDR2 YYEKEE (reference sequence). The CDR3 runs 16 residues. V shed 0 bases and J 3 bases; nucleotides not matched to a gene: 5. The CDR3 region is CASSLAQQGPNEKLFF. The CDR3 DNA sequence: TGTGCCAGCAGCTTGGCCCAACAGGGGCCTAATGAAAAACTGTTTTTT.

This rearrangement joins TRBV2 to TRBJ1-2, with 8 bases identical to TRBD1. Unmatched junction bases numbered 13, after V lost 11 bases and J lost 5 bases. Per germline, CDR1 SNHLY and CDR2 FYNNEI. The CDR3 is made up of 14 amino acids. The CDR3 reads CAGEIRGLKYGYTF. CDR3 coding DNA: TGTGCCGGAGAAATCAGGGGGCTGAAGTATGGCTACACCTTC.

This sequence joins TRBV16 and TRBJ1-4, with 7 bases aligning to TRBD1. The CDR3 is 14 residues long. Looked up from germline, CDR1 is KGHSY and CDR2 is FQNENV. Trimming took 4 bases from V and 10 from J; bases not matched to a gene: 9. CDR3 loop: CASSPSATGVKLFF. The CDR3 nucleotides are TGTGCCAGCAGCCCGTCCGCTACAGGGGTAAAACTGTTTTTT.

This sequence joins TRBV5-4 and TRBJ2-5; 7 positions agree with TRBD2. Trimming removed 4 bases from V and 2 bases from J; junction bases left unmatched: 5. Germline CDR1 is SGHNT and CDR2 is YYREEE (reference sequence). The CDR3 is 14 residues long. The CDR3 sequence: CASSPRTSQETQYF. CDR3 nucleotide sequence: TGTGCCAGCAGCCCACGGACTAGTCAAGAGACCCAGTACTTC.

This clone was recorded a few times. The V gene is TRBV4-3, the J gene TRBJ2-2; weak D call: TRBD2 (5 bases). Per the germline V gene, CDR1 is LGHNA and CDR2 is YSLEER. The CDR3 covers 15 residues. V lost 1 base and J 1 base, leaving 7 bases between the germline ends. This CDR3 reads CASSQGRGNTGELFF. Here the CDR3 DNA reads TGCGCCAGCAGCCAAGGCCGGGGGAACACCGGGGAGCTGTTTTTT.

This sequence joins TRBV4-3 and TRBJ2-5, with 8 bases fitting TRBD2. With V trimmed by 4 bases and J by 1 base, 14 bases remained unmatched. The CDR3 length is 18 residues. Per germline, CDR1 LGHNA and CDR2 YSLEER. The CDR3 region has the DNA TGCGCCAGCAGCCTTCTAACTGTGTTGGCGGGGGGCCAAGAGACCCAGTACTTC. Its translation is CASSLLTVLAGGQETQYF.

The chain has TRBV7-3 and TRBJ2-1; 9 bases line up with TRBD1. The CDR3 runs 15 residues. Germline loops: CDR1 SGHTA, CDR2 FQGTGA. The junction had 6 bases not matched to a gene; V was cut back by 4 bases and J by 5 bases. For the CDR3, the DNA is TGTGCCAGCAGCTCACAGGGGGCGAAACACAATGAGCAGTTCTTC. Translated, it gives CASSSQGAKHNEQFF.